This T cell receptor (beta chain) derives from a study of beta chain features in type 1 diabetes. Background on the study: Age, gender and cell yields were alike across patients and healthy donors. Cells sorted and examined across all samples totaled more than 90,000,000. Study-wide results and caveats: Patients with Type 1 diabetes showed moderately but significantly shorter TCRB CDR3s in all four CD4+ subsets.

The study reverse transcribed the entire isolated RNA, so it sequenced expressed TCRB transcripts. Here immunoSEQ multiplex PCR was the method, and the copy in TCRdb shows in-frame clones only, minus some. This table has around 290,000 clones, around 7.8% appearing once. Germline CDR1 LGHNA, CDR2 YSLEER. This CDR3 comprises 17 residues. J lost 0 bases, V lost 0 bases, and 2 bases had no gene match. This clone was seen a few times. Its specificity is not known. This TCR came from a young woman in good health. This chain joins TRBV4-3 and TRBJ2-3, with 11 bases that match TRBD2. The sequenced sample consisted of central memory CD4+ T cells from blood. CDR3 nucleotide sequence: TGCGCCAGCAGCCAAGAGACTAGCGGGATGAGCACAGATACGCAGTATTTT. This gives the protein CASSQETSGMSTDTQYF.